This T cell receptor (beta chain) was identified during a study of neurological immune-mediated disorders. At least ten counts were recorded for this clonotype. Its target is unknown. Trimming shortened V by 4 bases and J by 1 base, and 10 bases separated the two germline ends. CDR3 length: 14 residues. Study-wide results and caveats: Across subjects, no CDR3 amino acid sequence appeared in expanded clones of more than one subject, a finding that suggested private repertoires in all groups. Multiple sclerosis patients had less TCR clonal expansion than even healthy controls, unlike HTLV-1-associated myelopathy.

The authors obtained over 170 million TCR-beta sequences from 15-18 subjects per sequencing run. TCRdb fed the 5' RACE reads into MiXCR, producing one record per CDR3 protein. The profile shows tens of thousands of distinct CDR3 sequences, approximately 5.2% of them singletons. The receptor comes from a man younger than 35 with multiple sclerosis. This chain joins TRBV12-3 or TRBV12-4 and TRBJ1-1, with no clear D. The sequencing input was PBMCs. In DNA form, the CDR3 reads TGTGCCAGCAGTTCAACATCACGGAACACTGAAGCTTTCTTT. Protein sequence: CASSSTSRNTEAFF.